This is a list of T cell receptor beta chains from one sample in a study of T cell changes during pregnancy in multiple sclerosis. Libraries were prepared by immunoSEQ multiplex PCR; TCRdb keeps only in-frame clonotypes and omits some of them. The table lists tens of thousands of clones, 93% of them singletons. The sample here was peripheral blood, taken in the third trimester of pregnancy. These receptor sequences come from a female donor in good health, enrolled as a control in a pregnancy study. Each CDR3 is given with its conserved first and last residue. The D gene is left open where the match is weak. Not every row has a clone size; where given, it reads once, few, many or a size class.

d_call j_call clone_size v_call cdr3_aa cdr3_nt
TRBD1 TRBJ1-5 . TRBV15 CATSRDRVGGQPQHF TGTGCCACCAGCAGGGACAGGGTTGGAGGTCAGCCCCAGCATTTT
. TRBJ2-2 . TRBV10-3 CAISEVRTGELFF TGTGCCATCAGTGAAGTCAGAACCGGGGAGCTGTTTTTT
. TRBJ2-4 . TRBV5-1 CASSLGQKNIQYF TGCGCCAGCAGCTTGGGTCAGAAAAACATTCAGTACTTC
. TRBJ2-7 . TRBV2 CASIVRSYEQYF TGTGCCAGCATTGTCAGATCCTACGAGCAGTACTTC
TRBD2 TRBJ2-1 . TRBV2 CASSQRAGGPSEQFF TGTGCCAGCAGCCAAAGAGCGGGAGGGCCGAGTGAGCAGTTCTTC
. TRBJ1-1 . TRBV2 CAWGREKNTEAFF TGTGCTTGGGGACGGGAGAAGAACACTGAAGCTTTCTTT
. TRBJ1-5 . TRBV25-1 CASSAGNQPQHF TGTGCCAGCAGTGCAGGCAATCAGCCCCAGCATTTT
. TRBJ2-1 . TRBV15 CATSNTPGLALHEEQFF TGTGCCACCAGCAATACGCCGGGGTTGGCGTTGCATGAGGAGCAGTTCTTC
. TRBJ2-2 . TRBV28 CASSEGGTGELFF TGTGCCAGCAGTGAGGGGGGGACCGGGGAGCTGTTTTTT
. TRBJ2-3 . TRBV9 CASTMLANTDTQYF TGTGCCAGCACCATGCTAGCGAACACAGATACGCAGTATTTT
. TRBJ1-5 . TRBV10-3 CAVRDEGQPQHF TGTGCCGTCAGGGACGAGGGTCAGCCCCAGCATTTT
. TRBJ2-1 . TRBV6-1 CASSGRGSYNEQFF TGTGCCAGCAGTGGGAGGGGCTCCTACAATGAGCAGTTCTTC
TRBD2 TRBJ2-7 . TRBV5-1 CASSLGLAEYSYEQYF TGCGCCAGCAGCTTAGGACTAGCGGAATACTCCTACGAGCAGTACTTC
TRBD2 TRBJ2-1 . TRBV5-1 CASSSSGGYNEQFF TGCGCCAGCAGCTCCAGCGGGGGATACAATGAGCAGTTCTTC
. TRBJ1-2 few TRBV7-9 CASSPAGDIPNYGYTF TGTGCCAGCAGCCCTGCAGGGGACATCCCTAACTATGGCTACACCTTC
. TRBJ2-7 once TRBV9 CASSQPPGLGPPYEQYF TGTGCCAGCAGCCAGCCACCGGGACTGGGCCCCCCCTACGAGCAGTACTTC
TRBD2 TRBJ2-7 . TRBV2 CASSEDGLAGTYEQYF TGTGCCAGCAGTGAAGACGGTCTAGCGGGAACCTACGAGCAGTACTTC
TRBD1 TRBJ1-2 . TRBV15 CATSTGTGLDYGYTF TGTGCCACCAGCACTGGGACAGGGCTAGACTATGGCTACACCTTC
. TRBJ1-5 . TRBV30 CAWAEGNQPQHF TGTGCCTGGGCGGAGGGGAATCAGCCCCAGCATTTT
TRBD1 TRBJ1-2 . TRBV7-9 CASTPDRDYGYTF TGTGCCAGCACCCCCGACAGGGACTATGGCTACACCTTC
TRBD1 TRBJ1-4 once TRBV27 CASSLAPGQGTEKLFF TGTGCCAGCAGTTTAGCCCCGGGACAGGGGACTGAAAAACTGTTTTTT
. TRBJ2-7 . TRBV11-1 CASSHDSLQAREQYF TGTGCCAGCAGTCACGACTCACTCCAAGCGAGGGAGCAGTACTTC
TRBD2 TRBJ2-5 . TRBV2 CASSDILAGGPVGTQYF TGTGCCAGCAGTGATATACTAGCGGGAGGGCCTGTCGGGACCCAGTACTTC
TRBD2 TRBJ2-3 once TRBV11-2 CASSLVAGGTSGQDTQYF TGTGCCAGCAGCTTAGTTGCAGGAGGGACTAGCGGCCAAGATACGCAGTATTTT
. TRBJ1-3 . TRBV5-1 CASSLGGQSGDTIYF TGCGCCAGCAGCTTGGGGGGACAAAGCGGTGACACCATATATTTT
TRBD2 TRBJ2-2 . TRBV6-5 CASSYSLAGGTGELFF TGTGCCAGCAGTTACTCGCTAGCGGGAGGCACCGGGGAGCTGTTTTTT
TRBD1 TRBJ2-5 . TRBV5-1 CASSSMGQGGETQYF TGCGCCAGCAGCTCGATGGGACAGGGGGGAGAGACCCAGTACTTC
. TRBJ1-1 . TRBV25-1 CASQPYRQFTEAFF TGTGCCAGCCAACCTTACCGACAGTTCACTGAAGCTTTCTTT
TRBD1 TRBJ1-2 . TRBV5-8 CASSARGLGYGYTF TGTGCCAGCAGCGCCAGGGGGCTGGGCTATGGCTACACCTTC
. TRBJ2-7 . TRBV6-1 CASSQVGEQYF TGTGCCAGCAGTCAGGTTGGCGAGCAGTACTTC
. TRBJ2-1 . TRBV11-2 CASSGHAYNEQFF TGTGCCAGCAGCGGACACGCCTACAATGAGCAGTTCTTC
TRBD2 TRBJ2-7 . TRBV28 CATHEAGRHYEQYF TGTGCCACCCACGAAGCGGGACGGCACTACGAGCAGTACTTC
TRBD2 TRBJ2-5 . TRBV9 CASSPGLAALRETQYF TGTGCCAGCAGCCCAGGACTAGCGGCTTTGAGAGAGACCCAGTACTTC
TRBD2 TRBJ2-7 . TRBV7-6 CASSLLGGPGTSGAYEQYF TGTGCCAGCAGCTTGTTGGGGGGGCCCGGGACTAGCGGAGCCTACGAGCAGTACTTC
TRBD1 TRBJ2-7 . TRBV6-6 CASSPPDRGLRYF TGTGCCAGCAGTCCCCCCGACAGGGGGTTGCGGTACTTC
TRBD2 TRBJ2-3 . TRBV28 CASISGGTRGTDTQYF TGTGCCAGCATTAGCGGGGGAACCCGAGGCACAGATACGCAGTATTTT
. TRBJ2-1 . TRBV30 CAWSVGGPPYNEQFF TGTGCCTGGAGTGTCGGGGGGCCCCCCTACAATGAGCAGTTCTTC
. TRBJ1-1 once TRBV5-1 CASSLGPPNTEAFF TGCGCCAGCAGCTTGGGGCCGCCGAACACTGAAGCTTTCTTT
. TRBJ1-1 . TRBV5-1 CASSLFAGANTMNTEAFF TGCGCCAGCAGCTTGTTTGCAGGTGCGAATACCATGAACACTGAAGCTTTCTTT